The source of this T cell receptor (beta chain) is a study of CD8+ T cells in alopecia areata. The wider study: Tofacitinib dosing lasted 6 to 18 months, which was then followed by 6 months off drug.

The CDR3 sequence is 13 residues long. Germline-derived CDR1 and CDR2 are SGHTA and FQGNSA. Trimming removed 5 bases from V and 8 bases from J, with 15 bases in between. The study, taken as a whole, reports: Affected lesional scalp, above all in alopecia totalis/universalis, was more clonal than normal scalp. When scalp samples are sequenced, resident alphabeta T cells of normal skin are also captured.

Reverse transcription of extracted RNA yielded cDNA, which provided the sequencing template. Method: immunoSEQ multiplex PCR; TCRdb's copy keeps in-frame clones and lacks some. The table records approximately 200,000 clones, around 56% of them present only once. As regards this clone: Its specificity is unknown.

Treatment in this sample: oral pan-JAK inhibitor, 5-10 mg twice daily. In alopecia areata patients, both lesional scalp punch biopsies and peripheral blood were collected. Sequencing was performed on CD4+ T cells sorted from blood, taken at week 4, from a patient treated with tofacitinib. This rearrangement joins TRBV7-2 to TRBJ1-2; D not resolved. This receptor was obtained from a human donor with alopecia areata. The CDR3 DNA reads TGTGCCAGCAGCCCACGAGTTAGTGGGGGCTACACCTTC. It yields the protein CASSPRVSGGYTF.